Listed here is a single T cell receptor beta chain. Primers included in the PCR were 60 Vbeta and 13 Jbeta primers. The assay was immunoSEQ multiplex PCR, and TCRdb's table has in-frame clones only and misses some. The data show some 130,000 clones, about 72% seen once. The germline CDR1 and CDR2 sequences are SNHLY and FYNNEI. CDR3 length: 15 residues. Trimming at V came to 5 bases and at J to 3 bases, leaving 8 bases not matched to a gene. These data originate in a study of cytomegalovirus exposure and HLA in healthy donors. J is TRBJ2-7 and V is TRBV2, with 9 bases that match TRBD1. The clonotype comes from a man aged 25 to 40 in good health and CMV-seropositive. Sequenced material: PBMCs. The CDR3 nucleotides read TGTGCCAGCAGTCCAGGTCCGGGACAGGGCTACGAGCAGTACTTC. Its translation: CASSPGPGQGYEQYF.